The 21 T cell receptor beta chains in this list originate from one sample, sequenced in a study of T cells in Graves' hyperthyroidism and ophthalmopathy. Amplified TCR beta CDR3 regions came from RNA transcripts. The HTBI primer set drove a first-round RT-PCR of the TCR CDR3. MiXCR, run by TCRdb on the multiplex PCR reads, gives a single entry per CDR3 protein. Altogether some 760,000 distinct CDR3 sequences are present, 14% being singletons, with the ten largest covering approximately 10%. Material for sequencing was blood. The receptors derive from a woman younger than 35 with Graves' hyperthyroidism.

This clonotype was detected a few times. This chain links TRBV4-3 with TRBJ2-1; D is unclear. CDR1 LGHNA and CDR2 YSLEER come from the germline V gene. The CDR3 is 15 amino acids. Trimming removed 0 bases from V and 0 bases from J, with 6 bases in between. CDR3 nucleotides: TGCGCCAGCAGCCAAGAGAGTTACTCCTACAATGAGCAGTTCTTC. Protein sequence: CASSQESYSYNEQFF.

This clonotype was seen ten or more times. The V call is TRBV6-2 or TRBV6-3, the J call TRBJ2-7; 7 bases are a match to TRBD1. V dropped 2 bases and J dropped 2; count of bases not matched to a gene: 15. The CDR3 runs to 18 residues. Germline assignment: CDR1 MNHEY and CDR2 SVGEGT. CDR3: CASSYPPGTATSPYEQYF. As DNA, the CDR3 is TGTGCCAGCAGTTACCCCCCCGGGACAGCCACTTCCCCCTACGAGCAGTACTTC.

J is TRBJ1-3 and V is TRBV18; the D gene is possibly TRBD1 (5 bases). Trimming took off 5 bases at V and 4 bases at J, with 18 bases between the two ends. The CDR3 covers 16 residues. Germline CDR1 reads KGHSH; CDR2 reads LQKENI. CDR3 sequence (DNA): TGTGCCAGCTCATCCCCGGGACTCAGGACCGGAAACACCATATATTTT. It translates to CASSSPGLRTGNTIYF.

This clonotype was observed at least ten times. The chain couples TRBV7-2 to TRBJ2-7, with D tentatively TRBD1 or TRBD2 (5 bases each). The V and J ends lost 5 bases and 4 bases respectively, with 15 bases between them. The CDR3 covers 14 residues. In germline, CDR1 is SGHTA, CDR2 FQGNSA. CDR3: CASSPWGSRYEQYF. DNA for the CDR3: TGTGCCAGCAGCCCATGGGGGAGCCGGTACGAGCAGTACTTC.

There are many counts of this clonotype. One end of the junction fails to match germline, which may point to a read error. The V call is TRBV10-2, the J call TRBJ2-7; D gene ambiguous. From germline, CDR1 is WSHSY and CDR2 SAAADI. The CDR3 totals 13 residues. DNA of the CDR3: TGTGCCAGCAGCGTAGGTTCCAGCTACGAGCAGTACTTC. Translated, it gives CASSVGSSYEQYF.

This clonotype appeared many times. V gene TRBV15 combines with J gene TRBJ2-7; D unresolved. There are 15 residues in the CDR3. The V end was cut by 0 bases, the J end by 3 bases, with 12 bases between. Germline lookup yields CDR1 LNHNV and CDR2 YYDKDF (reference sequence). CDR3 sequence: CATSRDSAVGYEQYF. The CDR3 nucleotides are TGTGCCACCAGCAGAGATAGTGCAGTAGGCTACGAGCAGTACTTC.

Ten or more counts support this clonotype. The CDR3 DNA follows: TGTGCCAGCATTCCTAGAGACAGGGTAACCTACGAGCAGTACTTC. This encodes CASIPRDRVTYEQYF. V usage is TRBV2 and J usage is TRBJ2-7, with 7 bases identical to TRBD1. The CDR3 covers 15 residues. Germline V gene sequence: CDR1 SNHLY, CDR2 FYNNEI. The junction had 11 bases not matched to a gene; V was cut back by 7 bases and J by 2 bases.

In its sample, this clonotype was seen many times. The rearrangement links TRBV7-9 to TRBJ1-1; D is unresolved. The V and J ends lost 1 base and 1 base respectively, with 10 bases between them. The CDR3 contains 15 residues. Germline CDR1 SEHNR, CDR2 FQNEAQ (reference sequence). The CDR3 region is CASSLEQTPNTEAFF. Here the CDR3 DNA reads TGTGCCAGCAGCTTAGAACAGACCCCGAACACTGAAGCTTTCTTT.

Note on this clonotype: This clone may be a read error of a much larger clone one base away. This chain joins TRBV6-2 or TRBV6-3 and TRBJ2-1; TRBD1 agrees at 7 bases. The J call is uncertain, as TRBJ2-7 better fits the DNA end. The germline CDR1 and CDR2 sequences are MNHEY and SVGEGT. The CDR3 loop spans 14 amino acids. The CDR3 DNA reads TGTGCCAGCAGTTGGGACAGCTCCTACAATGAGCAGTACTTC. This sequence encodes CASSWDSSYNEQYF.

In its sample, this clonotype was seen many times. V is TRBV29-1 and J is TRBJ2-1; 7 nucleotides match TRBD2. The V gene's germline CDR1 is SQVTM and CDR2 ANQGSEA. The V segment lost 4 bases and the J segment 0 bases; nucleotides outside the gene matches: 12. CDR3 size: 17 residues. CDR3 sequence reads: CSVVETSILPSYNEQFF. The CDR3 bases are TGCAGCGTTGTTGAGACTAGCATCCTACCCTCCTACAATGAGCAGTTCTTC.

The chain recombines TRBV15 with TRBJ2-6; no clear D. The CDR3 loop spans 16 amino acids. Germline V CDR1 and CDR2: LNHNV, YYDKDF (reference sequence). V was shortened by 4 bases and J by 0 bases, with 10 bases between the two germline ends. In DNA, the CDR3 is TGTGCCACCAGCAAACTCGACGGCTCTGGGGCCAACGTCCTGACTTTC. Its protein product is CATSKLDGSGANVLTF. Together with reference TRBV15 and TRBJ2-6, the CDR3 gives the full variable domain: DAMVIQNPRYQVTQFGKPVTLSCSQTLNHNVMYWYQQKSSQAPKLLFHYYDKDFNNEADTPDNFQSRRPNTSFCFLDIRSPGLGDTAMYLCATSKLDGSGANVLTFGAGSRLTVL.

This clonotype was seen at least ten times. The chain combines TRBV15 with TRBJ2-1; D assignment may be TRBD1 or TRBD2 (5 bases each). The CDR3 contains 17 residues. Germline CDR1 LNHNV, CDR2 YYDKDF (reference sequence). Trimming shortened V by 3 bases and J by 0 bases, and 15 bases separated the two germline ends. The CDR3 DNA follows: TGTGCCACCAGCAGGGGGACGGGGTTAAGCTCCTACAATGAGCAGTTCTTC. This encodes CATSRGTGLSSYNEQFF. The whole variable domain, filled in from reference TRBV15 and TRBJ2-1, reads DAMVIQNPRYQVTQFGKPVTLSCSQTLNHNVMYWYQQKSSQAPKLLFHYYDKDFNNEADTPDNFQSRRPNTSFCFLDIRSPGLGDTAMYLCATSRGTGLSSYNEQFFGPGTRLTVL.

Comments on this clonotype: A read error is possible here, since a much larger clone lies one base away. The chain uses TRBV20-1 and TRBJ1-4; D gene uncertain. Germline CDR1 DFQATT, CDR2 SNEGSKA (reference sequence). Trimming left V 0 bases short and J 7 bases short, with 12 bases between. This CDR3 is 14 amino acids long. The CDR3 nucleotides are TGCAGTGCTAGAGATATAGAAGGCAGTGAAAAACTGTTTTTT. Translation: CSARDIEGSEKLFF.

A few counts support this clonotype. The chain employs TRBV4-1 and TRBJ2-7; TRBD2 is a possible D gene (6 bases). Germline CDR1 and CDR2: MGHRA and YSYEKL. Trimming removed 3 bases at V and 2 bases at J, with 14 bases between. This CDR3 has 15 amino acids. CDR3 nucleotides: TGCGCCAGCAGCCAGATCGGGACTGGGCCCTACGAGCAGTACTTC. Protein product: CASSQIGTGPYEQYF.

V usage is TRBV15 and J usage is TRBJ2-1, with unresolved D. Trimming took 0 bases from V and 0 from J, leaving 9 bases between them. CDR1 LNHNV and CDR2 YYDKDF come from the germline V gene (reference sequence). This CDR3 is built from 16 residues. CDR3 sequence (DNA): TGTGCCACCAGCAGAGAGGTCCGGAGCTCCTACAATGAGCAGTTCTTC. Protein sequence: CATSREVRSSYNEQFF.

This clonotype was seen ten or more times. The chain couples TRBV6-1 to TRBJ2-2; no clear D. The germline V and J ends were trimmed by 6 bases and 1 base, with 18 bases remaining between them. There are 17 residues in the CDR3. From germline, CDR1 is MNHNS and CDR2 SASEGT. The CDR3 protein is CASSDTLRRWNTGELFF. CDR3 DNA sequence: TGTGCCAGCAGCGATACCCTTCGGCGGTGGAACACCGGGGAGCTGTTTTTT.

This chain joins TRBV15 and TRBJ2-1, with TRBD1 identical over 7 bases. V lost 3 bases and J lost 7; bases outside the gene matches: 9. This CDR3 region has 15 residues. In germline, CDR1 is LNHNV, CDR2 YYDKDF (reference sequence). The CDR3 sequence: CATSRKTGKGNEQFF. For the CDR3, the DNA is TGTGCCACCAGCAGGAAGACAGGGAAGGGGAATGAGCAGTTCTTC.

This clonotype has at least ten counts. V and J are TRBV12-3 or TRBV12-4 and TRBJ2-2; no clear D. Trimming took 5 bases from V and 2 from J, leaving 6 bases between them. This CDR3 comprises 13 residues. The CDR3 DNA reads TGTGCCAGCAGTAGGCCAAACACCGGGGAGCTGTTTTTT. Translating gives CASSRPNTGELFF.

This clonotype was found many times. The chain uses TRBV30 and TRBJ2-1; 12 nucleotides agree with TRBD2. Germline V gives CDR1 GTSNPN, CDR2 SVGIG (reference sequence). V lost 2 bases and J lost 5; bases outside the gene matches: 4. This CDR3 contains 15 residues. The DNA for the CDR3 is TGTGCCTGGAGTAATGGACTAGCGGGGAACAATGAGCAGTTCTTC. Encoded protein: CAWSNGLAGNNEQFF. The variable domain in full, completed from reference TRBV30 and TRBJ2-1, reads SQTIHQWPATLVQPVGSPLSLECTVEGTSNPNLYWYRQAAGRGLQLLFYSVGIGQISSEVPQNLSASRPQDRQFILSSKKLLLSDSGFYLCAWSNGLAGNNEQFFGPGTRLTVL.

The chain combines TRBV28 with TRBJ1-4; possibly TRBD1 for D (5 bases). Deletions cut 5 bases from V and 4 bases from J, with 14 bases between. Germline V gene data show CDR1 as MDHEN and CDR2 as SYDVKM. This CDR3 comprises 15 residues. CDR3 sequence (DNA): TGTGCCAGCAGTCGACCGGGACTAGTTAATGAAAAACTGTTTTTT. Its protein is CASSRPGLVNEKLFF.

V is TRBV7-2 and J is TRBJ2-6, with D tentatively TRBD1 or TRBD2 (7 bases each). The CDR3 contains 16 residues. CDR1 SGHTA and CDR2 FQGNSA come from the germline V gene. V was cut by 5 bases and J by 0 bases, with 11 bases left in between. The CDR3 nucleotides read TGTGCCAGCAGCCCAGGGGGGGCCTCTGGGGCCAACGTCCTGACTTTC. It encodes CASSPGGASGANVLTF.